Here is one T cell receptor (beta chain) with its context. This specimen comes from a study of CD8 T cells in Susac syndrome. At the level of the study: There were Susac syndrome patients who were therapy-naive at blood draw, others on corticosteroids, and others on intravenous immunoglobulin alone.

The recently defined diagnostic criteria for definite or probable disease were met by the Susac syndrome patients. TEMRA cells underwent FACS enrichment and CD8+ and CD4+ T cells underwent negative isolation. This CDR3 has 14 amino acids. The V end lost 6 bases, the J end lost 10 bases, and 16 bases lay between the germline ends. Per germline, CDR1 SNHLY and CDR2 FYNNEI. With random hexamers, 0.5 to 1 ug RNA was reverse transcribed. TCRdb reprocessed the immunoSEQ multiplex PCR reads via MiXCR and lists one record per CDR3 protein. Here the sample spans under 200,000 distinct CDR3 sequences, 90% to 95% being singletons.

The sequence was collected from a human donor with Susac syndrome. The sample comprised CD4+ T cells from PBMCs. The gene calls are TRBV2 and TRBJ1-6; D unclear. CDR3: CASRNGPLKSPLHF. CDR3 DNA sequence: TGTGCCAGCAGAAACGGCCCTTTGAAGTCACCCCTCCACTTT.